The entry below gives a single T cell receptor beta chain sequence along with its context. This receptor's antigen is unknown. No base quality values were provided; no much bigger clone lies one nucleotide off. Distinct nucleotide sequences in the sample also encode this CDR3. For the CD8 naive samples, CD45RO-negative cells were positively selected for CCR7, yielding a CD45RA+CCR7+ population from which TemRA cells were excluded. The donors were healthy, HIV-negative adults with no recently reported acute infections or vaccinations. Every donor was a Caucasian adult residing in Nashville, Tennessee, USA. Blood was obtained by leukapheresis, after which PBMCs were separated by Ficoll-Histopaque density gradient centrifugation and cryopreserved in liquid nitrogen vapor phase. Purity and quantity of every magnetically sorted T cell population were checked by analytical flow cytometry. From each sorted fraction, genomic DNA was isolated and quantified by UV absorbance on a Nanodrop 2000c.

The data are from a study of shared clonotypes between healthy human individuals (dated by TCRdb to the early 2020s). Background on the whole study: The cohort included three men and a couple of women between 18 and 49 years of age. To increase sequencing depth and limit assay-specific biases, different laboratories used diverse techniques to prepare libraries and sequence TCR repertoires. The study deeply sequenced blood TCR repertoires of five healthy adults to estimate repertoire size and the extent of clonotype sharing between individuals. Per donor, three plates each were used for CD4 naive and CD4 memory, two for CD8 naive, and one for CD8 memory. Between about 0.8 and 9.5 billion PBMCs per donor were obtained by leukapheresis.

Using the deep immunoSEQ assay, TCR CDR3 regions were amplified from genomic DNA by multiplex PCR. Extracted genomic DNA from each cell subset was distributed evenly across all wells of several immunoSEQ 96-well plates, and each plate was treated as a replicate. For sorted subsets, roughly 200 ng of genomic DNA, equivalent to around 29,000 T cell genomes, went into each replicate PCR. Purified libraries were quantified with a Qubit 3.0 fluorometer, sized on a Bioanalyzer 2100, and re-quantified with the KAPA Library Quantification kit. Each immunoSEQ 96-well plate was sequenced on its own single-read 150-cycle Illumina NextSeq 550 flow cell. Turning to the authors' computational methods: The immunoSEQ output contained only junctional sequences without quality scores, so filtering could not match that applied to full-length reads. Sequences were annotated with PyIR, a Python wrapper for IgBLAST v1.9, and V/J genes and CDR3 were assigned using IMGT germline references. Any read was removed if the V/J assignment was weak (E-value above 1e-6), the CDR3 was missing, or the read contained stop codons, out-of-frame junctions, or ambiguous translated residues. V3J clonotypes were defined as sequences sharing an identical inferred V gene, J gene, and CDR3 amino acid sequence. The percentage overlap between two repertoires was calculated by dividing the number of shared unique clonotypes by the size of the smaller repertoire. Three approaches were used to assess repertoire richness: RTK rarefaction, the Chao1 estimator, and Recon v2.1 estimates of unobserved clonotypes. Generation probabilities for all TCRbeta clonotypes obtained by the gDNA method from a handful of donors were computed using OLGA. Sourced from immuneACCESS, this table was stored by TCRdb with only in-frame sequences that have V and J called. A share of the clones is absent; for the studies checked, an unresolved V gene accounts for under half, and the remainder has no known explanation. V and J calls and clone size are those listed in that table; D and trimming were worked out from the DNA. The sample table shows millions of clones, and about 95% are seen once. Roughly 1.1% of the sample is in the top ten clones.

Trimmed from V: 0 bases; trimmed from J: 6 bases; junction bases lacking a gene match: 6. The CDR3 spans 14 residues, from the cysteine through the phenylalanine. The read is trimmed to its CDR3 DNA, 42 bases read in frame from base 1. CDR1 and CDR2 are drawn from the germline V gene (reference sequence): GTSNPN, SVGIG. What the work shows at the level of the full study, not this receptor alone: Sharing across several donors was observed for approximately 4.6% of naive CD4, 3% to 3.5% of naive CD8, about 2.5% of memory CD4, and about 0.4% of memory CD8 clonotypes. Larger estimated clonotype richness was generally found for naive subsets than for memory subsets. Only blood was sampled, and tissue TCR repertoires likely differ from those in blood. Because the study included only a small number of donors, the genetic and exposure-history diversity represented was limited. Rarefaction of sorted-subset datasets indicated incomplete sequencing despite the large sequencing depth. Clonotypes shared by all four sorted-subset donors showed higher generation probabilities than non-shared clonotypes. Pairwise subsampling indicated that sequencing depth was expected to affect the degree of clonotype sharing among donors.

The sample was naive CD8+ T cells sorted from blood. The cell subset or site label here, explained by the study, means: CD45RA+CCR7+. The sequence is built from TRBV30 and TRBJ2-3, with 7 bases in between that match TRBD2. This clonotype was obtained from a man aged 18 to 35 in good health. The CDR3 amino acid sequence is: CAWSVLSGADTQYF. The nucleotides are TGTGCCTGGAGTGTACTGAGCGGGGCCGATACGCAGTATTTT.